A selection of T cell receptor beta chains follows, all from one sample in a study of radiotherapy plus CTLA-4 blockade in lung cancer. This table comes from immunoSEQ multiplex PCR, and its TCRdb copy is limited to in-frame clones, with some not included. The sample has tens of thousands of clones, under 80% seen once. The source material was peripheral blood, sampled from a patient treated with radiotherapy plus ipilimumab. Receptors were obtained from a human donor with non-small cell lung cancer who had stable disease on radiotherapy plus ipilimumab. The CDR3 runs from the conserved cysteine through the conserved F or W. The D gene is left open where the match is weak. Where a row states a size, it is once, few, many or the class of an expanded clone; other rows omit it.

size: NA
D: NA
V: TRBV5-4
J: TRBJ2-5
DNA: TGTGCCAGCAGCATAGAATACCCCCAAGAGACCCAGTACTTC
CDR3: CASSIEYPQETQYF

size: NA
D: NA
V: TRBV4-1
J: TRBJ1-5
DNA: TGCGCCAGCAGCCAAGATGACGGATCGGGCAATCAGCCCCAGCATTTT
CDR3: CASSQDDGSGNQPQHF

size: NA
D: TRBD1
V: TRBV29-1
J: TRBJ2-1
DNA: TGCAGCGCTTCGGACAGGGGGCGGAATTTCCAGTTCTTC
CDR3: CSASDRGRNFQFF

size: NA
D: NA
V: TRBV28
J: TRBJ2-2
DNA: TGTGCCAGCAGTCCGCCCCAGAACACCGGGGAGCTGTTTTTT
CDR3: CASSPPQNTGELFF

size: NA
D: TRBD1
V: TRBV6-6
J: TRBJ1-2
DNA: TGTGCCAGCAGCCCCTTTAGGGGGCTAAGGGGCTACACCTTC
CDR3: CASSPFRGLRGYTF

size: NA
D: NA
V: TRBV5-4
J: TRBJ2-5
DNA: TGTGCCAGCAGCTTTGTACCGGGAAGCCAAGAGACCCAGTACTTC
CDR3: CASSFVPGSQETQYF

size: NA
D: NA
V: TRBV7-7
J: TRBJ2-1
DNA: TGTGCCAGCAGCTTATCGGCCGGACCCGCCGGGAATGAGCAGTTCTTC
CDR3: CASSLSAGPAGNEQFF

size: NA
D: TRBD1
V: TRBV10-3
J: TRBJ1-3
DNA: TGCGCCATTTGGACAGGGGTGGATGGAAACACCATATATTTT
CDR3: CAIWTGVDGNTIYF

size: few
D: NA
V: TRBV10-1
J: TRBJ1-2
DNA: TGCGCCAGCAGTGAACGAGGGCCCAAATCCCTTTGCCCCTATGGCTACACCTTC
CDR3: CASSERGPKSLCPYGYTF

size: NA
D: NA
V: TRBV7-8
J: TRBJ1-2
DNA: TGTGCCAGCAGCTTAGCGATACAGGTCCAGGGCTACACCTTC
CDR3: CASSLAIQVQGYTF

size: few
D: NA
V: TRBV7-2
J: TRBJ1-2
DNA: TGTGCCAGCTCCCGATCGCAGTTGGTTGGCTACACCTTC
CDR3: CASSRSQLVGYTF

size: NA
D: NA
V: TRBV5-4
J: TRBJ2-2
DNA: TGTGCCAGCAGCTTGGCCAGGTCCTCGAACACCGGGGAGCTGTTTTTT
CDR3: CASSLARSSNTGELFF

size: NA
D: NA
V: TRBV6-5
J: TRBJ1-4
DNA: TGTGCCAGCAGCCCAACAAGGGGGAAGGAAAAACTGTTTTTT
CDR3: CASSPTRGKEKLFF

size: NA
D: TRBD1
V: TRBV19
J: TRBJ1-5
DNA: TGTGCCAGTAAGGTAGGGAGGGGGCTAGGCAATCAGCCCCAGCATTTT
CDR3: CASKVGRGLGNQPQHF

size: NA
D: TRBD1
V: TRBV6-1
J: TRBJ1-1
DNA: TGTGCCAGCAGTGAAATCGTTCGGACAGGAGGTGAAGCTTTCTTT
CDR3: CASSEIVRTGGEAFF

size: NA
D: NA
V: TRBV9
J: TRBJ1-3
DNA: TGTGCCAGCAGCGTAGACACGTCTGGAAACACCATATATTTT
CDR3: CASSVDTSGNTIYF

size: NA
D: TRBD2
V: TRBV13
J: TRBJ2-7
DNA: TGTGCCAGCAGCTTAGAGCGGGGACCCCTCCACGAGCAGTACTTC
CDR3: CASSLERGPLHEQYF

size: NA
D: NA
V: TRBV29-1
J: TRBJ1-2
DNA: TGCAGCGTTTCCCCGTCCAATGGCTACACCTTC
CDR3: CSVSPSNGYTF

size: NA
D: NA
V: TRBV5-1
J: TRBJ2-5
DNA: TGCGCCAGCAGCTTAAAAGAGACCCAGTACTTC
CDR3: CASSLKETQYF

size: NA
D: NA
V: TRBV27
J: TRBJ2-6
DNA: TGTGCCAGCAGGAGTCCGGGGACTGGGGCCAACGTCCTGACTTTC
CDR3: CASRSPGTGANVLTF

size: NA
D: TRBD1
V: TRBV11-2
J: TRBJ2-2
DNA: TGTGCCAGCAGCTTAGAATGGACAGGACTGAACACCGGGGAGCTGTTTTTT
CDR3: CASSLEWTGLNTGELFF

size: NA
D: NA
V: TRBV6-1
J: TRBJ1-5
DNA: TGTGCCAGCAGTGAGGTGCCAGGGTATAGCAATCAGCCCCAGCATTTT
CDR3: CASSEVPGYSNQPQHF

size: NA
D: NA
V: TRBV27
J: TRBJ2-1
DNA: TGTGCCAGCAGTTTAGCCAGGGGCTACAATGAGCAGTTCTTC
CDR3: CASSLARGYNEQFF

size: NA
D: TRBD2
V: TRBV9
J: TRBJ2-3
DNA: TGTGCCAGCAGCGTAGCGGTGGGGGGGTCCCTAGATACGCAGTATTTT
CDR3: CASSVAVGGSLDTQYF

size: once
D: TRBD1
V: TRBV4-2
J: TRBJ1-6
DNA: TGTGCCAGCAGCCAAGACCTCGGGACAGGTTATAATTCACCCCTCCACTTT
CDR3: CASSQDLGTGYNSPLHF